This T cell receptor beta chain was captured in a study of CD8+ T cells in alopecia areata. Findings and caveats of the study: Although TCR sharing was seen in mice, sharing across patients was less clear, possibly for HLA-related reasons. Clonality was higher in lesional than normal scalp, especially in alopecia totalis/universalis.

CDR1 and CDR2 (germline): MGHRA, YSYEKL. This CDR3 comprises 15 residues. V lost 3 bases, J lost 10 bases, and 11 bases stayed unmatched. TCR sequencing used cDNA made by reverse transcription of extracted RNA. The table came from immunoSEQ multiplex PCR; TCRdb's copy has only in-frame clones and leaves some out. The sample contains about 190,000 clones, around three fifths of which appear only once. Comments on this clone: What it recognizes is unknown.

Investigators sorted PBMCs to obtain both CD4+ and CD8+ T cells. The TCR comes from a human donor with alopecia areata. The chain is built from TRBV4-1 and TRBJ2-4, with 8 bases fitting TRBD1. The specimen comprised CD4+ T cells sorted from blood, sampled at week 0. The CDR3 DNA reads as TGCGCCAGCAGCCACAGATATGAGACAGGGGTTATTCAGTACTTC. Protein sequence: CASSHRYETGVIQYF.